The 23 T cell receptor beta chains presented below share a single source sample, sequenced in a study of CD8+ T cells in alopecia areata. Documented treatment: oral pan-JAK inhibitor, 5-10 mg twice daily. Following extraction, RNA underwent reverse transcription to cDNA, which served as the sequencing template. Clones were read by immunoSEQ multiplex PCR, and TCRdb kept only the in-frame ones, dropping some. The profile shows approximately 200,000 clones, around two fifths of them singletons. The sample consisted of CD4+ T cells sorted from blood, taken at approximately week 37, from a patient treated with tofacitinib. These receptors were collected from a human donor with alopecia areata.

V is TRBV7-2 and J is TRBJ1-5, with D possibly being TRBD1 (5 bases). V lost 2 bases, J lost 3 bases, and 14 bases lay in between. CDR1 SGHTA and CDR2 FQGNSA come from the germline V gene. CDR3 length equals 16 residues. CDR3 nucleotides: TGTGCCAGCAGCTTATTAGGGGCCGTTGTCAATCAGCCCCAGCATTTT. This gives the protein CASSLLGAVVNQPQHF.

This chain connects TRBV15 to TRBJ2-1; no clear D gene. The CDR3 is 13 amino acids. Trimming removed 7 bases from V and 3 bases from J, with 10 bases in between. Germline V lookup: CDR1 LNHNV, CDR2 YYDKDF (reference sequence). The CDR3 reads CATTVNSYNEQFF. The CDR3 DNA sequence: TGTGCCACCACGGTTAACAGCTACAATGAGCAGTTCTTC.

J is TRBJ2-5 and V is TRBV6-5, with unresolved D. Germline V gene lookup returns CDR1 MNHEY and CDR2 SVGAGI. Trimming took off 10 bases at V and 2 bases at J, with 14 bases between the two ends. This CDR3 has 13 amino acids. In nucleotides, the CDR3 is TGTGCCATCACCCGAGACTTGCAAGAGACCCAGTACTTC. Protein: CAITRDLQETQYF.

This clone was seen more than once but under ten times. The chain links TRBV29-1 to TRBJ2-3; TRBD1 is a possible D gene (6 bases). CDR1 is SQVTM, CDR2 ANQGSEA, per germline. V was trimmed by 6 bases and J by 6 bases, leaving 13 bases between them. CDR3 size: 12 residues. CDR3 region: CSVDTGSDTQYF. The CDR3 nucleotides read TGCAGCGTGGACACAGGGTCCGATACGCAGTATTTT.

The CDR3 DNA reads as TGTGCCAGCACCCCACAGGGACCTGGAAACACCATATATTTT. Encoded protein: CASTPQGPGNTIYF. The chain links TRBV2 to TRBJ1-3, with D tentatively TRBD1 (6 bases). Germline V CDR1 and CDR2: SNHLY, FYNNEI. V lost 7 bases to trimming and J lost 2 bases, with 12 bases between them. The CDR3 sequence is 14 residues long.

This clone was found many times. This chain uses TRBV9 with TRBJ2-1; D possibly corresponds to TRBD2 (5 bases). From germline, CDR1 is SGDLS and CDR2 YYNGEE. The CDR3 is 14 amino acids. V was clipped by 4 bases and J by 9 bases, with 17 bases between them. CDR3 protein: CASSSRLTSGEQFF. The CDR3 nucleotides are TGTGCCAGCAGCTCACGACTAACCTCCGGTGAGCAGTTCTTC.

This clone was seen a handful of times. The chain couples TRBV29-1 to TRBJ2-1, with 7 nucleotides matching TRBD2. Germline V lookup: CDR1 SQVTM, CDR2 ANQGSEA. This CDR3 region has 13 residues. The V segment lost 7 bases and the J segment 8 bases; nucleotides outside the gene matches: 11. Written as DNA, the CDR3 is TGCAGCGGGACTAGGTTAGAGTCCGATGAGCAGTTCTTC. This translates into CSGTRLESDEQFF.

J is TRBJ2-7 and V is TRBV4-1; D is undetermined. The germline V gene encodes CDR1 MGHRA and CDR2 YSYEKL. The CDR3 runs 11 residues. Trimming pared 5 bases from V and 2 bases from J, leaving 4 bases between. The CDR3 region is CASSGTYEQYF. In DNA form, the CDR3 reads TGCGCCAGCAGCGGTACCTACGAGCAGTACTTC.

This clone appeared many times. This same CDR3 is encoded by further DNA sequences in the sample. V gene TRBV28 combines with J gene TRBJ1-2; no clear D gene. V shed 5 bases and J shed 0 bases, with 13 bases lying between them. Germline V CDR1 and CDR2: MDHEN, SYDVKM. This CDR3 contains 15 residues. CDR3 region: CASSPSPRANYGYTF. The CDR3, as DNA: TGTGCCAGCAGTCCAAGTCCAAGGGCTAACTATGGCTACACCTTC.

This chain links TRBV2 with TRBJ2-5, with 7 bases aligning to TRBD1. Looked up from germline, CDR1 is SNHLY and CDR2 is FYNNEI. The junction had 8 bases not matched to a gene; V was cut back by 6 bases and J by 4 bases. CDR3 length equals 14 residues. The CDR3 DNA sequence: TGTGCCAGCAGAGATACCGGGACAGTAGAGACCCAGTACTTC. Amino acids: CASRDTGTVETQYF. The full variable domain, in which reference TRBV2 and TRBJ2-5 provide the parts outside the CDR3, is EPEVTQTPSHQVTQMGQEVILRCVPISNHLYFYWYRQILGQKVEFLVSFYNNEISEKSEIFDDQFSVERPDGSNFTLKIRSTKLEDSAMYFCASRDTGTVETQYFGPGTRLLVL.

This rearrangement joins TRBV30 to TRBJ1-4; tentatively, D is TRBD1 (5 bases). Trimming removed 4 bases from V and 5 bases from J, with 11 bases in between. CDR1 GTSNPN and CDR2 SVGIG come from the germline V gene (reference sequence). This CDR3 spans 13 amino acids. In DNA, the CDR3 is TGTGCCTGGACGGGGGGGTACAATGAAAAACTGTTTTTT. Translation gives CAWTGGYNEKLFF.

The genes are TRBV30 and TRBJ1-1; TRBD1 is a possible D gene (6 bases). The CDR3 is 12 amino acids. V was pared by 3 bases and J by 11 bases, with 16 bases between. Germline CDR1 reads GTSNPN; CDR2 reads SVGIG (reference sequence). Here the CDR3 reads CAWRRGAEGAFF. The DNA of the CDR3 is TGTGCCTGGAGGCGGGGGGCCGAGGGGGCTTTCTTT.

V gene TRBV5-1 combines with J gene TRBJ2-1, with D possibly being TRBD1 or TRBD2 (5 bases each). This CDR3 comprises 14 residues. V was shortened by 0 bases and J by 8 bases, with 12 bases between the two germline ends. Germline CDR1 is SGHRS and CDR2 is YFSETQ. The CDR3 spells CASSLDSGRDEQFF. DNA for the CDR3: TGCGCCAGCAGCTTGGACTCAGGGAGAGATGAGCAGTTCTTC.

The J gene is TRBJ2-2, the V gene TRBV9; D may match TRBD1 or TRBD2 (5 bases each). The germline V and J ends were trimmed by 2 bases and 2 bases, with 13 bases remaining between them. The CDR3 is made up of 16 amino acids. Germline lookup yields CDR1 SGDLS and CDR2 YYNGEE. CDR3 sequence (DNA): TGTGCCAGCAGCGTGAGAGAGGGGAGAAACACCGGGGAGCTGTTTTTT. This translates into CASSVREGRNTGELFF.

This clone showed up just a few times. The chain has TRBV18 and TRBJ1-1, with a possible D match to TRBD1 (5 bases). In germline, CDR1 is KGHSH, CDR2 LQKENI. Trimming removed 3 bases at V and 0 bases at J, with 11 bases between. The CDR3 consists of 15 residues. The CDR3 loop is CASSPTVYMNTEAFF. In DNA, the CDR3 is TGTGCCAGCTCACCGACAGTTTACATGAACACTGAAGCTTTCTTT.

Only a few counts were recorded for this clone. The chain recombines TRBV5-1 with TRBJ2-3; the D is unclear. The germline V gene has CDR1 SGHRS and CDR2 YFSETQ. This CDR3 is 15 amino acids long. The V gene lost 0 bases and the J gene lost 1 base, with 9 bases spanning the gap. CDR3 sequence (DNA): TGCGCCAGCAGCTTGGCCCGTGTGGGCACAGATACGCAGTATTTT. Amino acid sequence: CASSLARVGTDTQYF.

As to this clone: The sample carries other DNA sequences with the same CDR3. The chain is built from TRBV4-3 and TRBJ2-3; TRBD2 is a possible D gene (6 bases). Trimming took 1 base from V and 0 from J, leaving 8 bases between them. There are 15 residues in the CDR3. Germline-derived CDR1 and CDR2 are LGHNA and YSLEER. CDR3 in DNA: TGCGCCAGCAGCCAAGTTGGGGGGAGCACAGATACGCAGTATTTT. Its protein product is CASSQVGGSTDTQYF.

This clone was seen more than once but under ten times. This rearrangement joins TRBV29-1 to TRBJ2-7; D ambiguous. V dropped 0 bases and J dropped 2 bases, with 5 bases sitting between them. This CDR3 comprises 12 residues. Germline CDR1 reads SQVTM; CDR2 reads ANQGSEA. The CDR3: CSVEDQAYEQYF. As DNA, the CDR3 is TGCAGCGTTGAAGATCAGGCCTACGAGCAGTACTTC.

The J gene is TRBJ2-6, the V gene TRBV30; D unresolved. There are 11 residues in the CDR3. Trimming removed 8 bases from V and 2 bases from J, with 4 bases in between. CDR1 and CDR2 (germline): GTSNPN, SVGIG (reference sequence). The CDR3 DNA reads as TGTGCCATCACTGGGGCCAACGTCCTGACTTTC. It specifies CAITGANVLTF.

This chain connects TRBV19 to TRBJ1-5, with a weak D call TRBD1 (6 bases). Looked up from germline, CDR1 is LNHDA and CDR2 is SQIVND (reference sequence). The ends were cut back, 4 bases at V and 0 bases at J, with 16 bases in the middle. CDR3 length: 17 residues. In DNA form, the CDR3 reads TGTGCCAGTAGTAGGGGCGGGGGCGACCCTAGCAATCAGCCCCAGCATTTT. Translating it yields CASSRGGGDPSNQPQHF. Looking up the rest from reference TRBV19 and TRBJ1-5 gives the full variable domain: DGGITQSPKYLFRKEGQNVTLSCEQNLNHDAMYWYRQDPGQGLRLIYYSQIVNDFQKGDIAEGYSVSREKKESFPLTVTSAQKNPTAFYLCASSRGGGDPSNQPQHFGDGTRLSIL.

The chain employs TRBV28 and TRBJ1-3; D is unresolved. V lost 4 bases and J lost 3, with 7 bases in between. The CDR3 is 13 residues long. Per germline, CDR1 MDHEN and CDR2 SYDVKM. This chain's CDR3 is CASSWQNGNTIYF. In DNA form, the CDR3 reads TGTGCCAGCAGTTGGCAGAATGGAAACACCATATATTTT. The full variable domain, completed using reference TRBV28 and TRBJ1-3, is DVKVTQSSRYLVKRTGEKVFLECVQDMDHENMFWYRQDPGLGLRLIYFSYDVKMKEKGDIPEGYSVSREKKERFSLILESASTNQTSMYLCASSWQNGNTIYFGEGSWLTVV.

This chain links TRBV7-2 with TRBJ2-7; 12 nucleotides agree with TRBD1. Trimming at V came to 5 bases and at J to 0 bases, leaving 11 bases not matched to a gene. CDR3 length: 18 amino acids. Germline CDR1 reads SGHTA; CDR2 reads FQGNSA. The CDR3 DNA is TGTGCCAGCAGCCCCGCAGGAGGGACAGGGGGCCTCTCCTACGAGCAGTACTTC. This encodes CASSPAGGTGGLSYEQYF.

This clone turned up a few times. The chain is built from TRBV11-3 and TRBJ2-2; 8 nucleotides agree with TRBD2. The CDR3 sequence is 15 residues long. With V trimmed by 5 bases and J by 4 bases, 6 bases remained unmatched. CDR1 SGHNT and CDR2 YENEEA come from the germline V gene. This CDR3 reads CASSLSGGTTGELFF. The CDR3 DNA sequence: TGTGCCAGCAGCCTAAGCGGGGGTACCACCGGGGAGCTGTTTTTT.